This T cell receptor beta chain was retrieved from a study of patients and donors after allogeneic stem cell transplantation. TCRdb reprocessed the RT-PCR reads with MiXCR, giving one entry per CDR3 protein. The data hold 410,000 or so distinct CDR3 sequences, with about a sixth observed a single time. Germline CDR1 is KGHSH and CDR2 is LQKENI. Trimming removed 6 bases from V and 0 bases from J, with 7 bases in between. The length of the CDR3 is 13 residues. V gene TRBV18 combines with J gene TRBJ2-3, with D uncertain. Sequenced material: blood, either unsorted or a sorted T cell fraction (not recorded which). This TCR came from a human donor who was either an allogeneic HSCT recipient or a stem cell or donor lymphocyte infusion donor (not recorded which). It is not recorded whose cells these are; they may come from a transplant donor. The CDR3 DNA sequence: TGTGCCAGCTCGGCCGACAGCACAGATACGCAGTATTTT. It translates to CASSADSTDTQYF.